These T cell receptor beta chains were read from a single sample in a study of blood T cell repertoires in COVID-19. Assay: immunoSEQ multiplex PCR; the TCRdb copy retains only in-frame clones and omits some. The sample has roughly 120,000 clones; about 85% are singletons. Sequenced input: peripheral blood. The receptors shown here come from a man aged 50 to 59 with acute or convalescent COVID-19. Each CDR3 is given with its conserved first and last residue. The D gene is left open where the match is weak. Clone sizes are given selectively: once, few, many, or a class where the clone is expanded.

>TRBV5-4|once|15|TRBJ1-4|TRBD1
TGTGCCAGCAGCCCCGGGGGACAGGGTCGGGAAAAACTGTTTTTT
CASSPGGQGREKLFF
>TRBV5-4|NA|14|TRBJ2-7|NA
TGTGCCAGCAGCTTGGGAGCAGGGCTGGACGAGCAGTACTTC
CASSLGAGLDEQYF
>TRBV9|NA|15|TRBJ1-3|TRBD1
TGTGCCAGCAGCGTAGGTGGACAGGGAAGGAACACCATATATTTT
CASSVGGQGRNTIYF
>TRBV7-8|NA|17|TRBJ1-1|TRBD1
TGTGCCAGCACCCGACGGCAGGGGGCTGGGTCTGACACTGAAGCTTTCTTT
CASTRRQGAGSDTEAFF
>TRBV11-2|NA|15|TRBJ1-5|TRBD1
TGTGCCAGCAGCTACGGGAGGACAGGGAATCAGCCCCAGCATTTT
CASSYGRTGNQPQHF
>TRBV10-3|few|12|TRBJ1-1|NA
TGTGCCATCAGTGAGTTCAGGGCTGAAGCTTTCTTT
CAISEFRAEAFF
>TRBV6-6|NA|15|TRBJ1-4|TRBD1
TGTGCCAGCAGTTACTCACACAGGGGGTATGAAAAACTGTTTTTT
CASSYSHRGYEKLFF
>TRBV25-1|NA|14|TRBJ2-5|NA
TGTGCCAGCAGTGGAGGCGCACACCGAGAGACCCAGTACTTC
CASSGGAHRETQYF
>TRBV2|NA|14|TRBJ2-2|TRBD1
TGTGCCAGCAGGGCAGGGGGCACCACCGGGGAGCTGTTTTTT
CASRAGGTTGELFF
>TRBV27|few|12|TRBJ1-1|TRBD1
TGTGCCAGCAGTTTGGGACAGGGACAAGCTTTCTTT
CASSLGQGQAFF
>TRBV27|NA|13|TRBJ1-1|NA
TGTGCCAGCACCGTAGACAAGAACACTGAAGCTTTCTTT
CASTVDKNTEAFF
>TRBV12-5|NA|15|TRBJ2-5|NA
TGTGCTAGTGGTTTGGGACAGACAGGCCAAGAGACCCAGTACTTC
CASGLGQTGQETQYF
>TRBV5-1|NA|13|TRBJ1-6|TRBD1
TGCGCCAGCAGGTTCGACAGGGATTCACCCCTCCACTTT
CASRFDRDSPLHF
>TRBV6-5|once|12|TRBJ2-1|NA
TGTGCCAGCGGGAAGGGGTACAATGAGCAGTTCTTC
CASGKGYNEQFF
>TRBV12-3/TRBV12-4|NA|13|TRBJ1-1|TRBD1
TGTGCCAGCACCCGGGACAGGAACACTGAAGCTTTCTTT
CASTRDRNTEAFF
>TRBV5-4|NA|14|TRBJ2-5|NA
TGTGCCAGCAGCACCGGACAGCCCGGGGAGACCCAGTACTTC
CASSTGQPGETQYF
>TRBV9|few|14|TRBJ2-7|NA
TGTGCCAGCAGCCGGGCAGGGGGGTCAGGCGAGCAGTACTTC
CASSRAGGSGEQYF
>TRBV30|NA|12|TRBJ1-2|NA
TGTGCCTGGGGGGCCACCACCTATGGCTACACCTTC
CAWGATTYGYTF
>TRBV28|NA|12|TRBJ1-2|TRBD1
TGTGCCAGCAGTCGACAGGGCTATGGCTACACCTTC
CASSRQGYGYTF
>TRBV27|NA|16|TRBJ1-6|NA
TGTGCCAGCAGTTTCCAAGGACAAAGATATAATTCACCCCTCCACTTT
CASSFQGQRYNSPLHF
>TRBV29-1|NA|13|TRBJ1-1|NA
TGCAGCGTTGAAAGACAGACGAACACTGAAGCTTTCTTT
CSVERQTNTEAFF
>TRBV28|NA|16|TRBJ1-2|TRBD1
TGTGCCATCCATCCTCCACCGGGACAGGGCTACTATGGCTACACCTTC
CAIHPPPGQGYYGYTF
>TRBV4-1|NA|15|TRBJ2-2|TRBD2
TGCGCCAGCAGCCAAAGCGGGGGGGCTGCCGGGGAGCTGTTTTTT
CASSQSGGAAGELFF
>TRBV11-2|NA|15|TRBJ1-5|NA
TGTGCCAGCAGCCTTAGTGGGGCGAGCAATCAGCCCCAGCATTTT
CASSLSGASNQPQHF
>TRBV15|NA|15|TRBJ1-2|NA
TGTGCCACCAGCAGAGATCAGGCAGGGTTGGGCGGCTACACCTTC
CATSRDQAGLGGYTF
>TRBV29-1|NA|16|TRBJ1-1|NA
TGCAGCGGGGAGAACCATTCCGGCCGCTTGAACACTGAAGCTTTCTTT
CSGENHSGRLNTEAFF
>TRBV11-1|NA|12|TRBJ2-2|NA
TGTGCCAGCGCCAGGGGAGCCGGGGAGCTGTTTTTT
CASARGAGELFF
>TRBV6-5|once|14|TRBJ1-1|NA
TGTGCCAGCAGTTACGGGGGGGAGTGGACTGAAGCTTTCTTT
CASSYGGEWTEAFF
>TRBV2|NA|14|TRBJ1-3|TRBD1
TGTGCCAGCCTTCGACAGGGCTCTGGAAACACCATATATTTT
CASLRQGSGNTIYF
>TRBV9|NA|15|TRBJ1-5|TRBD1
TGTGCCAGCAGCGTTGGGACAGCTGATAATCAGCCCCAGCATTTT
CASSVGTADNQPQHF
>TRBV2|NA|14|TRBJ2-2|TRBD1
TGTGCCAGCAGGGACAGGGGCACCACCGGGGAGCTGTTTTTT
CASRDRGTTGELFF
>TRBV19|NA|14|TRBJ2-1|NA
TGTGCCAGTAGTATAGTAGCAGGGGTGAATGAGCAGTTCTTC
CASSIVAGVNEQFF
>TRBV4-2|once|15|TRBJ2-7|TRBD2
TGTGCCAGCAGCCGTTTCATCGGGGGGGCCGACGAGCAGTACTTC
CASSRFIGGADEQYF
>TRBV5-1|NA|13|TRBJ1-2|NA
TGCGCCAGCAGCCCGGGACAAATCTATGGCTACACCTTC
CASSPGQIYGYTF
>TRBV5-1|NA|14|TRBJ2-1|TRBD1
TGCGCCAGCAGCCGAAAGACAGGGGACAATGAGCAGTTCTTC
CASSRKTGDNEQFF
>TRBV12-3/TRBV12-4|NA|12|TRBJ2-3|NA
TGTGCCACCGCGGGTAGCACAGATACGCAGTATTTT
CATAGSTDTQYF
>TRBV6-1|once|16|TRBJ2-3|TRBD2
TGTGCCAGCAGTGACGCCCGGGGGGGCGGGCCAGATACGCAGTATTTT
CASSDARGGGPDTQYF
>TRBV28|NA|16|TRBJ1-6|NA
TGTGCCAGCAGACGAGGGGGAAACTCTCGCAATTCACCCCTCCACTTT
CASRRGGNSRNSPLHF
>TRBV19|NA|13|TRBJ1-2|NA
TGTGCCAGTAGTATCCGGGACTTCTATGGCTACACCTTC
CASSIRDFYGYTF
>TRBV5-6|few|14|TRBJ1-6|NA
TGTGCCAGCAGCGCCAGGGGATTTTATTCACCCCTCCACTTT
CASSARGFYSPLHF
>TRBV19|NA|13|TRBJ2-3|NA
TGTGCCACAAGTAGCGGAAACACAGATACGCAGTATTTT
CATSSGNTDTQYF
>TRBV20-1|NA|11|TRBJ1-1|NA
TGCAGTAGTACAGCGAACACTGAAGCTTTCTTT
CSSTANTEAFF
>TRBV6-5|NA|14|TRBJ1-2|NA
TGTGCCAGCAGCCCGGACAGCCCGTTCTATGGCTACACCTTC
CASSPDSPFYGYTF
>TRBV5-6|NA|13|TRBJ1-2|TRBD1
TGTGCCAGCAGCGACCCGACAGGGGCGGACTACACCTTC
CASSDPTGADYTF
>TRBV28|NA|14|TRBJ1-2|NA
TGTGCCAGCAGTTTGGGTGACAGAAACTATGGCTACACCTTC
CASSLGDRNYGYTF
>TRBV5-6|NA|14|TRBJ2-7|NA
TGTGCCAGCAGTTTTTTATTTGGGCCCTACGAGCAGTACTTC
CASSFLFGPYEQYF
>TRBV15|NA|16|TRBJ2-7|NA
TGTGCCACCAGCAGAGAGTTTCCGGCCGGGTCCTACGAGCAGTACTTC
CATSREFPAGSYEQYF
>TRBV3-1/TRBV3-2|once|13|TRBJ1-1|NA
TGTGCCAGCAGCCAAATCCAGAACACTGAAGCTTTCTTT
CASSQIQNTEAFF
>TRBV19|NA|13|TRBJ1-1|NA
TGTGCCACCCAGGACAGAGGGAACACTGAAGCTTTCTTT
CATQDRGNTEAFF
>TRBV6-6|NA|15|TRBJ1-6|NA
TGTGCCAGCAGTGTACGGGACACGGATAATTCACCCCTCCACTTT
CASSVRDTDNSPLHF